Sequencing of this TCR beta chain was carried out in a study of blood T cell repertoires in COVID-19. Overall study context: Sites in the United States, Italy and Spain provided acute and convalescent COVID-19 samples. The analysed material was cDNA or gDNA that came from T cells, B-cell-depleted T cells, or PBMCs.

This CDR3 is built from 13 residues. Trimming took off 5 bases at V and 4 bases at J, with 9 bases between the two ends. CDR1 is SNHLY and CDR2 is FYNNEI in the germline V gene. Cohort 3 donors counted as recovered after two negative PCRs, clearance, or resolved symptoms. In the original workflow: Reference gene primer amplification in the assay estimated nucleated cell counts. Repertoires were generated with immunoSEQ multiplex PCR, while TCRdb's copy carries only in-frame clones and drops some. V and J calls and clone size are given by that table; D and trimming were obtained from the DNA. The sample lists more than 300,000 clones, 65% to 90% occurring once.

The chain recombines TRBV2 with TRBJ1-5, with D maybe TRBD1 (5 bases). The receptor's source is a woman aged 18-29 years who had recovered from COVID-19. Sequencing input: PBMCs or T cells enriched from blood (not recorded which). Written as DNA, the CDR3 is TGTGCCAGCAGTCTGGACATTAATCAGCCCCAGCATTTT. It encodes CASSLDINQPQHF.